Each of the 10 T cell receptor beta chains below was sequenced from the same sample in a study of T cells after yellow fever vaccination. MiXCR was run by TCRdb on the 5' RACE reads, yielding one entry per CDR3 protein. Among about 260,000 distinct CDR3 sequences listed, 3.6% were seen once. Sample: PBMCs, taken 15 days after the yellow fever booster vaccination. These receptor sequences come from a man between 18 and 35 years old who received the YFV17D yellow fever vaccine.

The rearrangement joins TRBV19 to TRBJ2-5, with D tentatively TRBD1 (6 bases). This CDR3 has 13 amino acids. Germline V gene sequence: CDR1 LNHDA, CDR2 SQIVND (reference sequence). The V end was cut by 1 base, the J end by 5 bases, with 8 bases between. The CDR3 loop is CASSIAGVETQYF. CDR3 sequence (DNA): TGTGCCAGTAGTATAGCAGGGGTCGAGACCCAGTACTTC.

Many counts were recorded for this clonotype. The V and J genes are TRBV20-1 and TRBJ2-2; D is uncertain. This CDR3 contains 14 residues. V lost 4 bases and J 1 base, leaving 10 bases between the germline ends. Germline-derived CDR1 and CDR2 are DFQATT and SNEGSKA (reference sequence). CDR3 residues: CSANSIGNTGELFF. CDR3 sequence (DNA): TGCAGTGCTAACTCCATAGGGAACACCGGGGAGCTGTTTTTT.

This clonotype showed up many times. The chain links TRBV5-1 to TRBJ2-1; 7 nucleotides line up with TRBD2. Germline V gene sequence: CDR1 SGHRS, CDR2 YFSETQ. With 1 base clipped from V and 9 bases from J, the junction kept 7 bases outside the gene matches. This CDR3 has 14 residues. CDR3 region: CASSLQTSSTEQFF. The CDR3 nucleotides read TGCGCCAGCAGCTTGCAGACTAGCTCGACTGAGCAGTTCTTC.

This clonotype was detected ten times or more. CDR3 DNA sequence: TGTGCCAGCAGCTGGGTAGCGGGGGGGAATCAAGAGACCCAGTACTTC. This sequence encodes CASSWVAGGNQETQYF. This chain uses TRBV11-2 with TRBJ2-5; 11 nucleotides match TRBD2. The CDR3 spans 16 residues. Germline trimming cut 4 bases from V and 2 bases from J; bases unmatched to any gene: 6. From germline, CDR1 is SGHAT and CDR2 FQNNGV.

This clonotype was detected ten times or more. This rearrangement joins TRBV6-4 to TRBJ1-2; no clear D gene. V lost 7 bases to trimming and J lost 4 bases, with 7 bases between them. Germline V gene lookup returns CDR1 MRHNA and CDR2 SNTAGT. This CDR3 has 11 amino acids. The CDR3 bases are TGTGCCAGCAAAGACTCCTATGGCTACACCTTC. This sequence encodes CASKDSYGYTF.

This clonotype was counted many times. The chain links TRBV5-8 to TRBJ2-5; D is undetermined. In germline, CDR1 is SGHTS, CDR2 YDEGEE. This CDR3 spans 14 amino acids. V was pared by 1 base and J by 3 bases, with 10 bases between. The CDR3 bases are TGTGCCAGCAGCTTGTATTACAATGAAGAGACCCAGTACTTC. This encodes CASSLYYNEETQYF.

This clonotype appeared many times. The chain carries TRBV7-2 and TRBJ2-7; weak D call: TRBD2 (6 bases). Germline V gives CDR1 SGHTA, CDR2 FQGNSA. This CDR3 comprises 13 residues. V lost 5 bases, J lost 6 bases, and 14 bases lay in between. The CDR3 nucleotides read TGTGCCAGCAGCCAGCCGGGACTCCTCGAGCAGTACTTC. It is translated as CASSQPGLLEQYF.

The chain links TRBV12-3 or TRBV12-4 to TRBJ2-7; no reliable D call. The length of the CDR3 is 14 residues. Trimming took 1 base from V and 3 from J, leaving 10 bases between them. This chain's CDR3 is CASSLGVGSYEQYF. The CDR3 region has the DNA TGTGCCAGCAGTTTAGGGGTAGGAAGCTACGAGCAGTACTTC.

This clonotype has more than one count but fewer than ten. This chain's CDR3 is CASSYRQGLHTEAFF. CDR3 bases: TGTGCCAGCAGCTATCGACAGGGCCTCCACACTGAAGCTTTCTTT. The rearrangement uses TRBV3-1 and TRBJ1-1; 7 bases are a match to TRBD1. This CDR3 spans 15 amino acids. The V gene end was trimmed by 5 bases and the J gene end by 3 bases; junction bases not matched to a gene: 9. From germline, CDR1 is LGHDT and CDR2 YNNKEL (reference sequence).

The sample holds many counts of this clonotype. The J gene is TRBJ2-3, the V gene TRBV10-3; 11 nucleotides match TRBD2. The CDR3 runs 16 residues. Trimming at V came to 6 bases and at J to 4 bases, leaving 9 bases not matched to a gene. The germline CDR1 and CDR2 sequences are ENHRY and SYGVKD. CDR3: CAISEIAGGVADTQYF. The DNA for the CDR3 is TGTGCCATCAGCGAGATAGCGGGGGGGGTAGCAGATACGCAGTATTTT.